These 20 T cell receptor beta chains share one sample of origin, sequenced in a study of Ad26.COV2.S vaccination and SARS-CoV-2 variants. The table came from immunoSEQ multiplex PCR; TCRdb's copy has only in-frame clones and leaves some out. The data contain over 85,000 clones, around three quarters of them singletons. The specimen comprised peripheral blood, sampled after recovery from COVID-19. The receptor set was obtained from a human donor who had recovered from COVID-19.

This clone was seen just once. The chain joins TRBV6-4 to TRBJ2-1; 9 bases match TRBD1. The CDR3 loop spans 15 amino acids. V was clipped by 3 bases and J by 3 bases; unmatched bases: 3. The germline gives CDR1 MRHNA, CDR2 SNTAGT. CDR3 coding DNA: TGTGCCAGCAGTGAAACGGGACAGGGCTACAATGAGCAGTTCTTC. Its translation is CASSETGQGYNEQFF.

This chain uses TRBV4-1 with TRBJ1-4, with D possibly TRBD1 on 5 matching bases. Per germline, CDR1 MGHRA and CDR2 YSYEKL. V gave up 4 bases and J gave up 4 bases, with 13 bases separating them. CDR3 size: 15 residues. For the CDR3, the DNA is TGCGCCAGCAGCCCCGGTGGGGCTCTTAATGAAAAACTGTTTTTT. Its protein is CASSPGGALNEKLFF.

This clone was seen only a few times. The chain combines TRBV7-9 with TRBJ2-2; D uncertain. Trimming took 5 bases from V and 4 from J, leaving 11 bases between them. This CDR3 spans 14 amino acids. CDR1 and CDR2 (germline): SEHNR, FQNEAQ (reference sequence). The CDR3 DNA reads as TGTGCCAGCAGCCCCACGACCCGCACCGGGGAGCTGTTTTTT. Translating it yields CASSPTTRTGELFF. Together with reference TRBV7-9 and TRBJ2-2, the CDR3 gives the full variable domain: DTGVSQNPRHKITKRGQNVTFRCDPISEHNRLYWYRQTLGQGPEFLTYFQNEAQLEKSRLLSDRFSAERPKGSFSTLEIQRTEQGDSAMYLCASSPTTRTGELFFGEGSRLTVL.

The chain carries TRBV3-1 (or the pseudogene TRBV3-2) and TRBJ2-5; TRBD1 aligns across 11 bases. Unmatched junction bases numbered 6, after V lost 4 bases and J lost 5 bases. In germline, CDR1 is LGHDT, CDR2 YNNKEL (reference sequence). The CDR3 is made up of 15 amino acids. The chain's CDR3 is CASSPRTGGSETQYF. In DNA, the CDR3 is TGTGCCAGCAGCCCGAGGACAGGGGGCAGTGAGACCCAGTACTTC.

The rearrangement uses TRBV3-1 (or the pseudogene TRBV3-2) and TRBJ2-4; D not certain. CDR3 size: 13 residues. Germline V CDR1 and CDR2: LGHDT, YNNKEL (reference sequence). V was trimmed by 2 bases and J by 1 base, leaving 3 bases between them. The CDR3 bases are TGTGCCAGCAGCCAAATGGCCAAAAACATTCAGTACTTC. Residues: CASSQMAKNIQYF.

The CDR3: CASSLEGQGAGNTIYF. The CDR3 DNA reads as TGTGCCAGCAGCTTGGAGGGACAGGGGGCTGGAAACACCATATATTTT. V and J are TRBV5-6 and TRBJ1-3; TRBD1 agrees at 11 bases. The CDR3 is made up of 16 amino acids. Trimming took 0 bases from V and 2 from J; bases not matched to a gene: 1. Germline CDR1 reads SGHDT; CDR2 reads YYEEEE.

The CDR3 is CASSYRGISYEQYF. Written as DNA, the CDR3 is TGTGCCAGCAGTTACAGGGGGATCTCCTACGAGCAGTACTTC. V and J are TRBV6-6 and TRBJ2-7, with D tentatively TRBD1 (6 bases). V was cut by 2 bases and J by 0 bases, with 8 bases left in between. CDR1 MNHNY and CDR2 SVGAGI come from the germline V gene (reference sequence). The CDR3 is made up of 14 amino acids.

In its sample, this clone was seen once. The chain has TRBV2 and TRBJ2-5; D tentatively reads TRBD1 or TRBD2 (6 bases each). Trimming left V 7 bases short and J 4 bases short, with 16 bases between. CDR1 SNHLY and CDR2 FYNNEI come from the germline V gene. The CDR3 is 14 residues long. The CDR3 region is CASKEEGGRETQYF. As DNA, the CDR3 is TGTGCCAGCAAGGAAGAGGGGGGAAGAGAGACCCAGTACTTC.

This rearrangement joins TRBV7-9 to TRBJ1-2, with 8 bases matching TRBD1. V trimming: 5 bases; J trimming: 2 bases; junction bases outside the gene matches: 1. The CDR3 covers 13 residues. In germline, CDR1 is SEHNR, CDR2 FQNEAQ (reference sequence). The CDR3 sequence: CASSRDRNYGYTF. CDR3 in DNA: TGTGCCAGCAGCCGGGACAGGAACTATGGCTACACCTTC.

The V and J genes are TRBV5-1 and TRBJ1-6; 7 bases are a match to TRBD1. This CDR3 region has 15 residues. Looked up from germline, CDR1 is SGHRS and CDR2 is YFSETQ. Trimming took 4 bases from V and 8 from J; bases not matched to a gene: 9. CDR3 residues: CASSPGEGAHSPLHF. The CDR3 DNA follows: TGCGCCAGCAGCCCCGGGGAGGGGGCACATTCACCCCTCCACTTT.

The chain couples TRBV5-1 to TRBJ1-1, with a weak D call TRBD1 (5 bases). The ends were cut back, 0 bases at V and 1 base at J, with 10 bases in the middle. This CDR3 is 15 amino acids long. Germline loops: CDR1 SGHRS, CDR2 YFSETQ. The CDR3 here is CASSLGGAKNTEAFF. CDR3 nucleotides: TGCGCCAGCAGCTTGGGGGGCGCCAAGAACACTGAAGCTTTCTTT.

The genes are TRBV7-9 and TRBJ1-2, with D unclear. V was clipped by 1 base and J by 0 bases, with 9 bases between them. Germline CDR1 reads SEHNR; CDR2 reads FQNEAQ (reference sequence). The CDR3 is 15 residues long. The CDR3 protein is CASSLEQNPNYGYTF. The CDR3 nucleotides are TGTGCCAGCAGCTTAGAACAGAATCCTAACTATGGCTACACCTTC.

This clone was detected only once. V is TRBV5-5 and J is TRBJ1-1; 7 nucleotides line up with TRBD1. V gave up 1 base and J gave up 1 base; unmatched junction bases: 10. Germline-derived CDR1 and CDR2 are SGHKS and YYEKEE (reference sequence). The CDR3 length is 17 residues. CDR3 protein: CASSLLGSGQSNTEAFF. CDR3 in DNA: TGTGCCAGCAGCTTGCTGGGCTCGGGACAGTCGAACACTGAAGCTTTCTTT.

The rearrangement links TRBV11-3 to TRBJ2-7; D unresolved. V dropped 3 bases and J dropped 3 bases, with 15 bases sitting between them. Germline-derived CDR1 and CDR2 are SGHNT and YENEEA. CDR3 length: 15 residues. DNA of the CDR3: TGTGCCAGCAGCTTCGATTCGGGTCTAAACTACGAGCAGTACTTC. Translating gives CASSFDSGLNYEQYF.

In nucleotides, the CDR3 is TGCGCCAGCAGCCAGGATGGCGGGGGGGACTCCGGGGAGCTGTTTTTT. It encodes CASSQDGGGDSGELFF. The chain joins TRBV5-1 to TRBJ2-2; the match to TRBD2 covers 9 bases. Germline V lookup: CDR1 SGHRS, CDR2 YFSETQ. The CDR3 spans 16 residues. With 4 bases clipped from V and 6 bases from J, the junction kept 10 bases outside the gene matches.

The chain uses TRBV19 and TRBJ1-5; D is possibly TRBD1 (5 bases). V gave up 7 bases and J gave up 4 bases, with 14 bases separating them. Germline CDR1 is LNHDA and CDR2 is SQIVND (reference sequence). CDR3 size: 14 residues. The CDR3 loop is CASKGQTTNQPQHF. In DNA, the CDR3 is TGTGCCAGTAAGGGGCAGACCACTAATCAGCCCCAGCATTTT.

The chain links TRBV11-2 to TRBJ2-3, with 11 bases fitting TRBD2. CDR3 length: 17 residues. V gave up 5 bases and J gave up 2 bases; unmatched junction bases: 9. Germline V gene sequence: CDR1 SGHAT, CDR2 FQNNGV. The CDR3 protein is CASSAPSSGGLTDTQYF. The CDR3 nucleotides read TGTGCCAGCAGCGCGCCTTCTAGCGGGGGGCTCACAGATACGCAGTATTTT.

This clone was seen once. The gene calls are TRBV7-6 and TRBJ1-3; D is undetermined. Germline-derived CDR1 and CDR2 are SGHVS and FNYEAQ. This CDR3 contains 16 residues. Trimming removed 3 bases from V and 0 bases from J, with 12 bases in between. Here the CDR3 reads CASSFVPGNSGNTIYF. CDR3 in DNA: TGTGCCAGCAGCTTTGTTCCAGGAAACTCTGGAAACACCATATATTTT.

CDR3 coding DNA: TGTGCCAGTGGGGGACAGCTCATGAACACTGAAGCTTTCTTT. Translating gives CASGGQLMNTEAFF. J is TRBJ1-1 and V is TRBV19; 7 nucleotides agree with TRBD1. Germline CDR1 LNHDA, CDR2 SQIVND (reference sequence). The trim removed 8 bases at V and 0 bases at J, leaving 6 bases unmatched. This CDR3 is 14 amino acids long.

This clone was picked up a small number of times. The rearrangement links TRBV2 to TRBJ1-5; D might be TRBD1 (6 bases). This CDR3 contains 15 residues. The germline V gene has CDR1 SNHLY and CDR2 FYNNEI. V lost 5 bases and J 9 bases, leaving 20 bases between the germline ends. The CDR3 loop reads CASSSETGTQGPQHF. In DNA form, the CDR3 reads TGTGCCAGCAGTTCCGAAACAGGGACCCAAGGGCCCCAGCATTTT.